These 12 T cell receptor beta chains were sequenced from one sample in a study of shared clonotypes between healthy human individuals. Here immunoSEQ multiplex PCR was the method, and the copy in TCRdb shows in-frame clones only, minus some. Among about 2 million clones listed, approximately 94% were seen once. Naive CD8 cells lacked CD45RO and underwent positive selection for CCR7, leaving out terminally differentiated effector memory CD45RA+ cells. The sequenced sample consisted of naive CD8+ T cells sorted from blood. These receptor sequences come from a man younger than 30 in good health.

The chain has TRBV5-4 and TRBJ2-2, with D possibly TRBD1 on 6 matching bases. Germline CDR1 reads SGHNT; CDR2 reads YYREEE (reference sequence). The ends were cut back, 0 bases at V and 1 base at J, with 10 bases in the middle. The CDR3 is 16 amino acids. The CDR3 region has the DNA TGTGCCAGCAGCTTGGGGCCAGGGGAGAACACCGGGGAGCTGTTTTTT. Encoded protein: CASSLGPGENTGELFF.

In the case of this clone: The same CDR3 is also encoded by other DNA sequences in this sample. The CDR3 DNA sequence: TGTGCCAGCAGCCAAGTGGGGCAGGCTGAAGCTTTCTTT. This codes for CASSQVGQAEAFF. The rearrangement uses TRBV14 and TRBJ1-1; D is perhaps TRBD1 (5 bases). This CDR3 is built from 13 residues. Trimming took off 1 base at V and 6 bases at J, with 9 bases between the two ends. Germline V lookup: CDR1 SGHDN, CDR2 FVKESK.

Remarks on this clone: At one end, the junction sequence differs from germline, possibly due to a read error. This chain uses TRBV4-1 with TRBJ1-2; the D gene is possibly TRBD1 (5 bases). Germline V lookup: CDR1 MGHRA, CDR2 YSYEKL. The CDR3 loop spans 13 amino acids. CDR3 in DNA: TGCGCCAGCAGCCAAGATTTAGTATGGGGCTGCACCTTC. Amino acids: CASSQDLVWGCTF.

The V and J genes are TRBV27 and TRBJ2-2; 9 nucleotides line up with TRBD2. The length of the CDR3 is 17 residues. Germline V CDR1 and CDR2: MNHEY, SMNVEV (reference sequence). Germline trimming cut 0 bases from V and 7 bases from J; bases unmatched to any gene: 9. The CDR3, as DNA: TGTGCCAGCAGTTTATCGCCTAGCGGGGTGGTGAGCGGGGAGCTGTTTTTT. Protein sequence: CASSLSPSGVVSGELFF.

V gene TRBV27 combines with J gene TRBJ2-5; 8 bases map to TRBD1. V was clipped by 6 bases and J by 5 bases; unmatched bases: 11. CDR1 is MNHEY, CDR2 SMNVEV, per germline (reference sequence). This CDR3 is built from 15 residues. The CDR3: CASRPDRGRWETQYF. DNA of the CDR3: TGTGCCAGCAGGCCCGACAGGGGAAGGTGGGAGACCCAGTACTTC.

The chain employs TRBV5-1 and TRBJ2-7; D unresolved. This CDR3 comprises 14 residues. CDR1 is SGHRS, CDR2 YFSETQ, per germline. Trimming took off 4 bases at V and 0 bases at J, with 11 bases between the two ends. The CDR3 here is CASSPTETSYEQYF. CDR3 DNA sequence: TGCGCCAGCAGCCCAACAGAGACCTCCTACGAGCAGTACTTC.

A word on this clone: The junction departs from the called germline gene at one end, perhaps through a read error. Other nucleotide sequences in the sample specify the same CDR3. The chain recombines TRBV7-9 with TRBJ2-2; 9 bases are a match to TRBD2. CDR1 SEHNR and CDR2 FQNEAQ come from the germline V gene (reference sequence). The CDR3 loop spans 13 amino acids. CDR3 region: CASSLAGSGELFF. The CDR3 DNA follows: TGTGCCAGCAGCCTAGCGGGGTCCGGGGAGCTGTTTTTT.

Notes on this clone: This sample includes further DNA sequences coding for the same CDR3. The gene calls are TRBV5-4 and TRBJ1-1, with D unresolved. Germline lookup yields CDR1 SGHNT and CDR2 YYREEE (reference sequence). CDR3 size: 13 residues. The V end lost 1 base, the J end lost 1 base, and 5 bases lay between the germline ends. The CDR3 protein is CASSLWGNTEAFF. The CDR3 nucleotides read TGTGCCAGCAGCTTGTGGGGGAACACTGAAGCTTTCTTT.

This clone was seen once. The CDR3 region is CASSLEAQVSYEQYF. In DNA form, the CDR3 reads TGTGCCAGCAGCTTAGAAGCGCAAGTAAGCTACGAGCAGTACTTC. The J gene is TRBJ2-7, the V gene TRBV7-8, with unresolved D. Trimming took off 1 base at V and 3 bases at J, with 13 bases between the two ends. In germline, CDR1 is SGHVS, CDR2 FQNEAQ. This CDR3 contains 15 residues.

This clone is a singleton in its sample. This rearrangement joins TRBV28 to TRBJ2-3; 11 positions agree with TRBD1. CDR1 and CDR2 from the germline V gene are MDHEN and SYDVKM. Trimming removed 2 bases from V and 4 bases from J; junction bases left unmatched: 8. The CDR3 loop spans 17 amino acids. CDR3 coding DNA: TGTGCCAGCAGTTTAAGGTTCGGACAGGGGGCATCAGATACGCAGTATTTT. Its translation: CASSLRFGQGASDTQYF. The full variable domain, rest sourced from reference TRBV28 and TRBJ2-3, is DVKVTQSSRYLVKRTGEKVFLECVQDMDHENMFWYRQDPGLGLRLIYFSYDVKMKEKGDIPEGYSVSREKKERFSLILESASTNQTSMYLCASSLRFGQGASDTQYFGPGTRLTVL.

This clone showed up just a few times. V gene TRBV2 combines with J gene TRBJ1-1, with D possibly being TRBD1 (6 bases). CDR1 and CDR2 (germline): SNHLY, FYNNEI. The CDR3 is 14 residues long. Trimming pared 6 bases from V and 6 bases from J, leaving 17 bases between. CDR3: CASRDTGKGSEAFF. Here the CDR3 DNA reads TGTGCCAGCAGGGATACAGGGAAGGGATCTGAAGCTTTCTTT.

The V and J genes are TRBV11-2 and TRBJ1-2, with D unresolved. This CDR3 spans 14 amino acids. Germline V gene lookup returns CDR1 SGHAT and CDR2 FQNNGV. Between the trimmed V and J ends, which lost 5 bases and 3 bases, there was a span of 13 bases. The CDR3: CASSPSGSYYGYTF. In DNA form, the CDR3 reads TGTGCCAGCAGCCCGTCCGGGAGTTACTATGGCTACACCTTC.